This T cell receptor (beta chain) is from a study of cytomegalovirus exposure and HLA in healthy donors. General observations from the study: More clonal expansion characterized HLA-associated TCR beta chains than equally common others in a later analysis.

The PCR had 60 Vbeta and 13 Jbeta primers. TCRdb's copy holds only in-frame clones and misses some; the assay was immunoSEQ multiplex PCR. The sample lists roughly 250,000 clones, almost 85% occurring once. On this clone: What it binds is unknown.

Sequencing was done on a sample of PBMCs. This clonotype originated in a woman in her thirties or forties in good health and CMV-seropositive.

This chain's CDR3 is CASSFNRGPNEAFF. CDR3 bases: TGTGCCAGCAGCTTTAACAGGGGGCCCAATGAAGCTTTCTTT. The gene calls are TRBV7-6 and TRBJ1-1; 9 bases fit TRBD1. Trimming took 3 bases from V and 7 from J; bases not matched to a gene: 6. The CDR3 loop spans 14 amino acids. Looked up from germline, CDR1 is SGHVS and CDR2 is FNYEAQ.